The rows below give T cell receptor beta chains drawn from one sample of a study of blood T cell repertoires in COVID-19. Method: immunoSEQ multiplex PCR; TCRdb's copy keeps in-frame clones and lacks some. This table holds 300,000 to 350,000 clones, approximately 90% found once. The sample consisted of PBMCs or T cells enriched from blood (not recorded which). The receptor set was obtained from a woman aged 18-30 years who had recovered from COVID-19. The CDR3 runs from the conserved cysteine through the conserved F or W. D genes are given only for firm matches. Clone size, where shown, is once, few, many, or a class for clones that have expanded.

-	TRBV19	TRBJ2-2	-	CASSIVTIEAGELFF	TGTGCCAGTAGTATAGTTACAATAGAGGCCGGGGAGCTGTTTTTT
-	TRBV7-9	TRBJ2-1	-	CASSQPWRGGRNEQFF	TGTGCCAGCAGCCAACCTTGGCGGGGTGGGCGAAATGAGCAGTTCTTC
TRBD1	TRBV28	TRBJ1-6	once	CASEDYRGTGNSPLHF	TGTGCCAGCGAAGATTACAGGGGGACGGGTAATTCACCCCTCCACTTT
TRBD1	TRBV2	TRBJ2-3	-	CASRGTGGGDTQYF	TGTGCCAGCAGGGGGACAGGGGGCGGAGATACGCAGTATTTT
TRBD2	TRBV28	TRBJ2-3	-	CASSYHTSGSDKGGDTQYF	TGTGCCAGCAGTTACCATACTAGCGGGAGCGATAAAGGTGGAGATACGCAGTATTTT
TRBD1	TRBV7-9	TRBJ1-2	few	CASSLGAGGDYGYTF	TGTGCCAGCAGCTTAGGGGCAGGGGGCGACTATGGCTACACCTTC
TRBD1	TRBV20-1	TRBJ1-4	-	CSASGQGPHEKLFF	TGCAGTGCTAGTGGACAGGGCCCGCATGAAAAACTGTTTTTT
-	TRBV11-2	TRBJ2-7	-	CASSWGSGLGEQYF	TGTGCCAGCAGCTGGGGTTCAGGGCTGGGTGAGCAGTACTTC
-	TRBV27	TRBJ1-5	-	CASSLEGYSNQPQHF	TGTGCCAGCAGTTTAGAGGGCTATAGCAATCAGCCCCAGCATTTT
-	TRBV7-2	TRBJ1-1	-	CASSLASGSTEAFF	TGTGCCAGCAGCTTAGCCTCGGGGTCCACTGAAGCTTTCTTT
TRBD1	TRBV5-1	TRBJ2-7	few	CASSLGQGLGEQYF	TGCGCCAGCAGCTTGGGACAGGGCTTAGGCGAGCAGTACTTC
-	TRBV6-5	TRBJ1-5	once	CASSFTGNQPQHF	TGTGCCAGCAGTTTTACAGGGAATCAGCCCCAGCATTTT
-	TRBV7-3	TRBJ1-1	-	CASSSNMNTEAFF	TGTGCCAGCAGTTCAAACATGAACACTGAAGCTTTCTTT
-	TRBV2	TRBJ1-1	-	CASSEIRLAGNTEAFF	TGTGCCAGCAGTGAAATCCGGTTGGCAGGTAACACTGAAGCTTTCTTT
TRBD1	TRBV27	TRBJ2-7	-	CASSPGTGGYEQYF	TGTGCCAGCAGTCCCGGGACAGGGGGCTACGAGCAGTACTTC
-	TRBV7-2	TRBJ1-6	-	CASSLAGSESSPLHF	TGTGCCAGCAGCTTAGCAGGGAGTGAGAGTTCACCCCTCCACTTT
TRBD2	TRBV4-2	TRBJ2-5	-	CASSQVAGGQLQETQYF	TGTGCCAGCAGCCAAGTAGCGGGAGGGCAGCTTCAAGAGACCCAGTACTTC
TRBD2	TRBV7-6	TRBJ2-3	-	CASSWAGERGGTGSDTQYF	TGTGCCAGCTCTTGGGCGGGGGAGCGGGGGGGCACAGGGTCAGATACGCAGTATTTT
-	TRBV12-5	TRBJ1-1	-	CASGLVLGRDQPNTEAFF	TGTGCTAGTGGTTTGGTACTCGGGAGGGACCAGCCGAACACTGAAGCTTTCTTT
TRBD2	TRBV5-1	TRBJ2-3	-	CASSFLPLAGASTDTQYF	TGCGCCAGCAGCTTCTTACCTCTAGCGGGCGCTAGCACAGATACGCAGTATTTT
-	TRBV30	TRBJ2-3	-	CAWRRHSTLVPDTQYF	TGTGCCTGGAGGAGACATTCTACCTTAGTCCCAGATACGCAGTATTTT
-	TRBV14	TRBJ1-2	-	CASSQPNSYGYTF	TGTGCCAGCAGCCAACCAAACAGCTATGGCTACACCTTC
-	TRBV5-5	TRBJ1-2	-	CASSLEAGLYGYTF	TGTGCCAGCAGCTTGGAAGCAGGACTCTATGGCTACACCTTC
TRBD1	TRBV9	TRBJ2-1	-	CASSAGRQGDEQFF	TGTGCCAGCAGCGCGGGAAGACAGGGCGATGAGCAGTTCTTC
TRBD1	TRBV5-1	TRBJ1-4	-	CASSSQGADEKLFF	TGCGCCAGCAGCTCACAGGGGGCGGACGAAAAACTGTTTTTT
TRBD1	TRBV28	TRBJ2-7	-	CASSPGTGDTYEQYF	TGTGCCAGCAGTCCCGGGACAGGTGACACCTACGAGCAGTACTTC
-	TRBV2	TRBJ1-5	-	CASSDTGNQPQHF	TGTGCCAGCAGCGATACAGGGAATCAGCCCCAGCATTTT
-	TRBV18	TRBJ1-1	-	CASSQSVSGDTEAFF	TGTGCCAGCTCACAGTCCGTTTCAGGCGACACTGAAGCTTTCTTT
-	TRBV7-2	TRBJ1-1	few	CASSSNTGLNTEAFF	TGTGCCAGCAGCTCGAATACAGGGCTGAACACTGAAGCTTTCTTT
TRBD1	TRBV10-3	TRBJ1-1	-	CAISESLERQGNTEAFF	TGTGCCATCAGTGAATCGTTGGAGAGACAGGGGAACACTGAAGCTTTCTTT
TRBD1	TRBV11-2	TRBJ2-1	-	CASSLESPGDRARNEQFF	TGTGCCAGCAGCTTAGAGTCCCCAGGGGACAGGGCTCGCAATGAGCAGTTCTTC
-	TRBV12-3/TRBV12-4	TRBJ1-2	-	CASSRQNGYTF	TGTGCCAGCAGTCGACAGAATGGCTACACCTTC
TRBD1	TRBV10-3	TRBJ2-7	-	CAIRSLGGRVLEQYF	TGTGCCATCAGATCCCTAGGGGGCCGGGTTTTGGAGCAGTACTTC
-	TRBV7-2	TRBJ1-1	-	CASSLILQGNTEAFF	TGTGCCAGCAGCTTAATTCTTCAGGGGAACACTGAAGCTTTCTTT
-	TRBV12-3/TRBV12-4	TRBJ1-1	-	CASRQPRTEAFF	TGTGCCAGTCGACAGCCGCGCACTGAAGCTTTCTTT
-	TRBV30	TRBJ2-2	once	CAWSPRVGELFF	TGTGCCTGGAGTCCCCGGGTCGGGGAGCTGTTTTTT
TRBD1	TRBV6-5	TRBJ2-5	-	CASVPTGGLGAQYF	TGTGCCAGCGTCCCGACAGGGGGCCTGGGGGCCCAGTACTTC
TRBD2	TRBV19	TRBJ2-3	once	CASSPGLAGVPDTQYF	TGTGCCAGTAGTCCGGGACTAGCGGGTGTCCCGGATACGCAGTATTTT
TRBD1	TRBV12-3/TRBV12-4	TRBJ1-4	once	CASRGGQGRLFF	TGTGCCAGCAGGGGCGGACAGGGTAGACTGTTTTTT
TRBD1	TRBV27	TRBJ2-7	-	CASRQNRGMIYEQYF	TGTGCCAGCAGACAGAACAGGGGGATGATTTACGAGCAGTACTTC
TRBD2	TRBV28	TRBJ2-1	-	CASSLSSGGNEQFF	TGTGCCAGCAGTTTATCTAGCGGGGGGAATGAGCAGTTCTTC
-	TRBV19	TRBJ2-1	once	CASSSGVNEQFF	TGTGCCAGTAGTAGCGGGGTCAATGAGCAGTTCTTC
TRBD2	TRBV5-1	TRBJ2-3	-	CASSLRAGVRDTQYF	TGCGCCAGCAGCTTGCGTGCGGGAGTTAGAGATACGCAGTATTTT
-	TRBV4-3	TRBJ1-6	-	CASSQDESAGHNSPLHF	TGCGCCAGCAGCCAAGATGAATCGGCGGGGCATAATTCACCCCTCCACTTT
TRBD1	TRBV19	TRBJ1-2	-	CASSPRTGVYGYTF	TGTGCCAGTAGTCCCAGGACAGGGGTCTATGGCTACACCTTC
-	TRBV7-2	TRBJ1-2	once	CASSLGHTNYGYTF	TGTGCCAGCAGCTTAGGGCACACTAACTATGGCTACACCTTC
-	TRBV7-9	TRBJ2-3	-	CASGFTGLGVTQYF	TGTGCCAGCGGCTTCACAGGTTTAGGGGTGACGCAGTATTTT
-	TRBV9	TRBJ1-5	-	CASSPGGAHHPQHF	TGTGCCAGCAGCCCAGGTGGGGCCCATCACCCCCAGCATTTT
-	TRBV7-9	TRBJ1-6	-	CASSLDVRGNSPLHF	TGTGCCAGCAGCTTAGATGTCAGGGGAAATTCACCCCTCCACTTT
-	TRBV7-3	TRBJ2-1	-	CASSLTSAGLSSYNEQFF	TGTGCCAGCAGCTTAACATCGGCGGGGTTGAGCTCCTACAATGAGCAGTTCTTC
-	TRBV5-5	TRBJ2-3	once	CASSFHVVAFGTDTQYF	TGTGCCAGCAGCTTCCATGTCGTGGCTTTCGGCACAGATACGCAGTATTTT
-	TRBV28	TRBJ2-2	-	CASSFGVETGELFF	TGTGCCAGCAGTTTCGGGGTAGAGACCGGGGAGCTGTTTTTT